This T cell receptor (beta chain) was captured in a study of Graves' ophthalmopathy and Graves' hyperthyroidism. RNA transcripts were the source from which TCR beta CDR3 regions were amplified. The workflow started with a first-round RT-PCR run with HTBI primers and then moved on to a second-round multiplex PCR. TCRdb called the multiplex PCR reads again in MiXCR, with one record for every CDR3 protein. In the table there are fewer than 600,000 distinct CDR3 sequences, under 15% of which are singletons. This clonotype has a count of ten or more. This CDR3 has 15 amino acids. The germline V gene encodes CDR1 DFQATT and CDR2 SNEGSKA (reference sequence). Trimming at V came to 0 bases and at J to 4 bases, leaving 7 bases not matched to a gene.

The specimen sequenced was blood. The chain recombines TRBV20-1 with TRBJ1-2, with 8 positions matching TRBD1. This receptor was obtained from a woman aged 25-40 years with Graves' ophthalmopathy. CDR3: CSARDSRGRGYGYTF. In nucleotides, the CDR3 is TGCAGTGCTAGAGATTCCAGGGGGCGGGGCTATGGCTACACCTTC.